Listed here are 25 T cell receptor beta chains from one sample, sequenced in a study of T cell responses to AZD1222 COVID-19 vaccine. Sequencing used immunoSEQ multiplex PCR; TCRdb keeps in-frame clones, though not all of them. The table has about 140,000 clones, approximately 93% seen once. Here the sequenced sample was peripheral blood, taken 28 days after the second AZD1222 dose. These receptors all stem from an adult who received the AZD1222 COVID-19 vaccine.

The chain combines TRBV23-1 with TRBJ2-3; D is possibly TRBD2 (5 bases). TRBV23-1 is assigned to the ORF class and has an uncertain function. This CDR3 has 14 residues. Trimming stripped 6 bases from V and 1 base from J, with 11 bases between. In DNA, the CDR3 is TGCGCCAGCAGGACGAGGGAACGCACAGATACGCAGTATTTT. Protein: CASRTRERTDTQYF.

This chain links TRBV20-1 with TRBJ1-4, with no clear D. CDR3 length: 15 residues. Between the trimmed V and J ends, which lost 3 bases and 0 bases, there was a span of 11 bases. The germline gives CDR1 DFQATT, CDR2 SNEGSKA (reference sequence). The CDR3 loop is CSASRRTTTNEKLFF. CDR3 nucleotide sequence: TGCAGTGCTAGTCGCAGGACCACAACTAATGAAAAACTGTTTTTT.

DNA of the CDR3: TGTGCCAGCTTGGGGACTAGCGGGGGTGGACGCGAGCAGTACTTC. This encodes CASLGTSGGGREQYF. The chain combines TRBV27 with TRBJ2-7, with 14 bases aligning to TRBD2. The CDR3 sequence is 15 residues long. In germline, CDR1 is MNHEY, CDR2 SMNVEV (reference sequence). The J segment lost 6 bases and the V segment lost 8 bases, leaving 9 bases of the junction unmatched.

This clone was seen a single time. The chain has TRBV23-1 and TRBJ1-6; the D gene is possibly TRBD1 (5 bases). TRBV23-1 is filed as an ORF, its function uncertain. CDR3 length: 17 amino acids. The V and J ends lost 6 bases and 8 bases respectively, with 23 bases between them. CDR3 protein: CASRIGRVRSNDSPLHF. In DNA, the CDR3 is TGCGCCAGCAGGATCGGCAGGGTAAGGAGTAACGATTCACCCCTCCACTTT.

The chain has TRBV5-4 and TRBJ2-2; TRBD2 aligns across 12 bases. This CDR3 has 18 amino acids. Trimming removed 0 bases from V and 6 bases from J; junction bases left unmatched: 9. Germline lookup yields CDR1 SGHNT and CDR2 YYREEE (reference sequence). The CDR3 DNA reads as TGTGCCAGCAGCTTGGCCTGGACTAGCGGGAAAGGGGCCGGGGAGCTGTTTTTT. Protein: CASSLAWTSGKGAGELFF. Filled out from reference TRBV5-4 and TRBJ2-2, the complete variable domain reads ETGVTQSPTHLIKTRGQQVTLRCSSQSGHNTVSWYQQALGQGPQFIFQYYREEENGRGNFPPRFSGLQFPNYSSELNVNALELDDSALYLCASSLAWTSGKGAGELFFGEGSRLTVL.

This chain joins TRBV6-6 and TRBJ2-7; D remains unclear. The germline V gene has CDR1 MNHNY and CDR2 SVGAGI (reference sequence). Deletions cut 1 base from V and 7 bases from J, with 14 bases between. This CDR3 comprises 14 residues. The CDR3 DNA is TGTGCCAGCAGTTACTTGCGCAACGACGGGGAGCAGTACTTC. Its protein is CASSYLRNDGEQYF.

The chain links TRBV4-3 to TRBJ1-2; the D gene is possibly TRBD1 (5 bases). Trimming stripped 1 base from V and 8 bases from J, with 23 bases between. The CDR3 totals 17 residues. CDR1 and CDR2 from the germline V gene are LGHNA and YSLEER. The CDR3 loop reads CASSQVPTPGGLSGYTF. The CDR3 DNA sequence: TGCGCCAGCAGCCAAGTACCTACCCCCGGGGGTTTATCGGGCTACACCTTC.

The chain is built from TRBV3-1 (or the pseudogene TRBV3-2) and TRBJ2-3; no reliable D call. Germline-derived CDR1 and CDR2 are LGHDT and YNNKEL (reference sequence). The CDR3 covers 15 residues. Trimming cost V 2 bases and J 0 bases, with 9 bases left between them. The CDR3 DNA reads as TGTGCCAGCAGCCAACCTGTAGGGAGCACAGATACGCAGTATTTT. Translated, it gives CASSQPVGSTDTQYF.

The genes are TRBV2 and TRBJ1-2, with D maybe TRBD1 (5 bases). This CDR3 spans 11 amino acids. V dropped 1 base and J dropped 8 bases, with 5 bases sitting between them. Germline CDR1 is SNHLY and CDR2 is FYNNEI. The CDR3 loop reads CASSEGGGYTF. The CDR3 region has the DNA TGTGCCAGCAGTGAAGGGGGGGGCTACACCTTC.

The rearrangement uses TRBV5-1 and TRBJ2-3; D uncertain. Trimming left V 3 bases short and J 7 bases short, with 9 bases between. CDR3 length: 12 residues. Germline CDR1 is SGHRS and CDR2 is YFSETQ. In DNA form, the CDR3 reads TGCGCCAGCAGCTCCGACTCTAATACGCAGTATTTT. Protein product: CASSSDSNTQYF.

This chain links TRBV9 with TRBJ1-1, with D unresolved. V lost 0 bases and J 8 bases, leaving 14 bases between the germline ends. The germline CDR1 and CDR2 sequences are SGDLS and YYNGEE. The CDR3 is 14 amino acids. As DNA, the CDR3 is TGTGCCAGCAGCGTAGCCCTAGCGGGGTCCGAAGCTTTCTTT. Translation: CASSVALAGSEAFF. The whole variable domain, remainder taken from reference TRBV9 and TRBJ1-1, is DSGVTQTPKHLITATGQRVTLRCSPRSGDLSVYWYQQSLDQGLQFLIQYYNGEERAKGNILERFSAQQFPDLHSELNLSSLELGDSALYFCASSVALAGSEAFFGQGTRLTVV.

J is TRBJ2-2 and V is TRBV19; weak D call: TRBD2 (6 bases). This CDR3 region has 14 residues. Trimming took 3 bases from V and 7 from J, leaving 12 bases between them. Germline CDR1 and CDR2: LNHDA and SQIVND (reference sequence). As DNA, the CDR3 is TGTGCCAGTAGTATGCCCGGGGGTGGCGGGGAGCTGTTTTTT. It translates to CASSMPGGGGELFF.

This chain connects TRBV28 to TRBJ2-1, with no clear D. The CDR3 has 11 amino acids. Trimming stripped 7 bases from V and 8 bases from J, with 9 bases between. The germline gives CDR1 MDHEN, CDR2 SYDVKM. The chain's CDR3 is CASKLIHEQFF. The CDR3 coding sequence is TGTGCCAGCAAGCTTATCCATGAGCAGTTCTTC.

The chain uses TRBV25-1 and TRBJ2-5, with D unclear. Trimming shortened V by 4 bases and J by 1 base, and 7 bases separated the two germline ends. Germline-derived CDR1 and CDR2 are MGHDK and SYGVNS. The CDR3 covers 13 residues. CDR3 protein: CASSAPRQETQYF. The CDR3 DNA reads TGTGCCAGCAGTGCACCCCGCCAAGAGACCCAGTACTTC.

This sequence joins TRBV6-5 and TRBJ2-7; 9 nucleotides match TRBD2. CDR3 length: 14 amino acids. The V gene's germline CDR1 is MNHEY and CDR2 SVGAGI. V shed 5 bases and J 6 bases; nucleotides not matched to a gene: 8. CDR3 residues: CASSNGGTSREQYF. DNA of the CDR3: TGTGCCAGCAGTAACGGGGGGACTAGCCGCGAGCAGTACTTC.

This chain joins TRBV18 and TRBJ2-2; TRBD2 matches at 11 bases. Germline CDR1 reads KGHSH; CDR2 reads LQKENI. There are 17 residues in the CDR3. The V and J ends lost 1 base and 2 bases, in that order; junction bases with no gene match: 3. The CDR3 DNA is TGTGCCAGCTCACCACGAACTAGCGGGAGCAACACCGGGGAGCTGTTTTTT. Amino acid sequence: CASSPRTSGSNTGELFF.

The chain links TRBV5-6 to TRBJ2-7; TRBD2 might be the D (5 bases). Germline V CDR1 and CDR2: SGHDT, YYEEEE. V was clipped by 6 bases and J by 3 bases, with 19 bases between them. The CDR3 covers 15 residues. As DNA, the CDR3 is TGTGCCAGCACTCCAACGGGCGCGGGCCACTACGAGCAGTACTTC. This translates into CASTPTGAGHYEQYF.

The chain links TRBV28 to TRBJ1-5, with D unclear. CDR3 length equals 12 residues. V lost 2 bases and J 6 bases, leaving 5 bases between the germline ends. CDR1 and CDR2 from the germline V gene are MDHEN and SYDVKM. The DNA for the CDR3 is TGTGCCAGCAGTTTAGTCGCTCAGCCCCAGCATTTT. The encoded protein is CASSLVAQPQHF.

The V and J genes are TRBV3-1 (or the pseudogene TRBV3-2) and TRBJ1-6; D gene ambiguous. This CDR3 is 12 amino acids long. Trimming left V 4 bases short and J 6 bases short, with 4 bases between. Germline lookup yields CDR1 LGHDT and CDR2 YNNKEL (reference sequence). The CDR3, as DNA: TGTGCCAGCAGCCGGACTAATTCACCCCTCCACTTT. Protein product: CASSRTNSPLHF.

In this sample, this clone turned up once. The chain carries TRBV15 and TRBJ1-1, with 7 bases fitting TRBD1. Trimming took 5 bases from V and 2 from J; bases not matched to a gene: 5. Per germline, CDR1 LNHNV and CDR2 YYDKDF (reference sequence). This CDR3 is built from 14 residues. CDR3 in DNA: TGTGCCACCAGCGGATGGACAGGAAACACTGAAGCTTTCTTT. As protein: CATSGWTGNTEAFF. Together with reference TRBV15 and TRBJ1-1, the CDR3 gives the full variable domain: DAMVIQNPRYQVTQFGKPVTLSCSQTLNHNVMYWYQQKSSQAPKLLFHYYDKDFNNEADTPDNFQSRRPNTSFCFLDIRSPGLGDTAMYLCATSGWTGNTEAFFGQGTRLTVV.

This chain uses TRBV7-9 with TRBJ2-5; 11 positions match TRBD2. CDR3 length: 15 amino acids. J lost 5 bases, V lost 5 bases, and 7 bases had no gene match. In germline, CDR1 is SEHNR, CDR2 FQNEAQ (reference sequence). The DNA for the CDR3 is TGTGCCAGCAGCCAAGGCGTAGCGGGGGGGGAGACCCAGTACTTC. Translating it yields CASSQGVAGGETQYF.

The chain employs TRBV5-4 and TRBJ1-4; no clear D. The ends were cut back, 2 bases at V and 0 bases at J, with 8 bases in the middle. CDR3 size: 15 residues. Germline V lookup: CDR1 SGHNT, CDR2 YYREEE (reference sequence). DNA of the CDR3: TGTGCCAGCAGCTTTCGGCCAGCAACTAATGAAAAACTGTTTTTT. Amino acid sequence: CASSFRPATNEKLFF.

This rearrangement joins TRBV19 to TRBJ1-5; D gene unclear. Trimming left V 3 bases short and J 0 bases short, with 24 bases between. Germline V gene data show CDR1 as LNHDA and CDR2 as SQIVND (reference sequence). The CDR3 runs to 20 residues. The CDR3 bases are TGTGCCAGTAGTATTCAAGCGAGAGCTTTCGTAATTAGTAGCAATCAGCCCCAGCATTTT. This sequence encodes CASSIQARAFVISSNQPQHF.

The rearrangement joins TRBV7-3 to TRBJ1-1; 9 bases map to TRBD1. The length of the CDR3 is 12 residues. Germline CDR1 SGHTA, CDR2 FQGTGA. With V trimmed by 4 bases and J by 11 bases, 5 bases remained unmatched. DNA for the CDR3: TGTGCCAGCAGCTCGGGGACAGGGTTGGCTTTCTTT. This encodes CASSSGTGLAFF.

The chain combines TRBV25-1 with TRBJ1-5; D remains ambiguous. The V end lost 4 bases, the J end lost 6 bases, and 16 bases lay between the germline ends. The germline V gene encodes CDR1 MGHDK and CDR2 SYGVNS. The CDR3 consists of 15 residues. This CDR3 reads CASSGDWEEGQPQHF. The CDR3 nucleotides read TGTGCCAGCAGTGGTGATTGGGAAGAAGGTCAGCCCCAGCATTTT. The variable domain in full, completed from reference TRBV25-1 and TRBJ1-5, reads EADIYQTPRYLVIGTGKKITLECSQTMGHDKMYWYQQDPGMELHLIHYSYGVNSTEKGDLSSESTVSRIRTEHFPLTLESARPSHTSQYLCASSGDWEEGQPQHFGDGTRLSIL.